Below are 16 T cell receptor beta chains sequenced from a single sample in a study of blood T cell repertoires in COVID-19. TCRdb's table, derived via immunoSEQ multiplex PCR, lists solely in-frame clones and lacks some. The sample has hundreds of thousands of clones, more than 80% seen once. The sequencing sample was made of peripheral blood. The receptors derive from a woman under 40 with active or convalescent COVID-19.

This clone was picked up a small number of times. CDR3 nucleotides: TGTGCCAGCAGCGGGACTAGCGTAGACAATGAGCAGTTCTTC. Translated: CASSGTSVDNEQFF. This chain joins TRBV19 and TRBJ2-1; the match to TRBD2 covers 10 bases. V shed 9 bases and J 5 bases; nucleotides not matched to a gene: 7. Per the germline V gene, CDR1 is LNHDA and CDR2 is SQIVND (reference sequence). This CDR3 contains 14 residues.

The rearrangement joins TRBV11-2 to TRBJ2-2; D gene unclear. The CDR3 sequence is 12 residues long. V was cut by 5 bases and J by 5 bases, with 6 bases left in between. Germline V CDR1 and CDR2: SGHAT, FQNNGV. CDR3 sequence reads: CASSKSTGELFF. The CDR3 coding sequence is TGTGCCAGCAGCAAATCTACCGGGGAGCTGTTTTTT. The full variable domain, rest sourced from reference TRBV11-2 and TRBJ2-2, is EAGVAQSPRYKIIEKRQSVAFWCNPISGHATLYWYQQILGQGPKLLIQFQNNGVVDDSQLPKDRFSAERLKGVDSTLKIQPAKLEDSAVYLCASSKSTGELFFGEGSRLTVL.

The CDR3 is CASSHFTEQYF. The CDR3 nucleotides are TGCGCCAGCAGCCATTTCACAGAGCAGTACTTC. V is TRBV4-1 and J is TRBJ2-7, with D hard to call. The germline V gene encodes CDR1 MGHRA and CDR2 YSYEKL. V shed 3 bases and J shed 7 bases, with 7 bases lying between them. The CDR3 is 11 amino acids.

The rearrangement joins TRBV6-5 to TRBJ2-1; no definite D call. CDR1 is MNHEY, CDR2 SVGAGI, per germline. V lost 0 bases and J lost 6, with 6 bases in between. The CDR3 runs to 13 residues. This CDR3 is CASSYSILNEQFF. The DNA of the CDR3 is TGTGCCAGCAGTTACTCTATACTCAATGAGCAGTTCTTC.

The V gene is TRBV6-1, the J gene TRBJ2-5; 12 bases match TRBD2. The V and J ends lost 3 bases and 9 bases, in that order; junction bases with no gene match: 8. The CDR3 length is 15 residues. From germline, CDR1 is MNHNS and CDR2 SASEGT. The CDR3 coding sequence is TGTGCCAGCAGTGAGCTAGCGGGAGGGGTGATGGCCCAGTACTTC. It translates to CASSELAGGVMAQYF.

This chain links TRBV19 with TRBJ2-3; D gene unclear. Trimming took 1 base from V and 2 from J, leaving 7 bases between them. Germline values: CDR1 LNHDA, CDR2 SQIVND (reference sequence). The CDR3 length is 14 residues. CDR3 sequence reads: CASSIVSSTDTQYF. The CDR3 DNA sequence: TGTGCCAGTAGTATAGTTAGTTCCACAGATACGCAGTATTTT. The full variable domain, rest sourced from reference TRBV19 and TRBJ2-3, is DGGITQSPKYLFRKEGQNVTLSCEQNLNHDAMYWYRQDPGQGLRLIYYSQIVNDFQKGDIAEGYSVSREKKESFPLTVTSAQKNPTAFYLCASSIVSSTDTQYFGPGTRLTVL.

This clone showed up just a few times. The chain uses TRBV25-1 and TRBJ1-1; TRBD1 matches at 9 bases. V was clipped by 5 bases and J by 12 bases; unmatched bases: 13. In germline, CDR1 is MGHDK, CDR2 SYGVNS. The CDR3 has 14 amino acids. DNA for the CDR3: TGTGCCAGCAGTCGTCGGGGGGACAGGGCTATGACTTTCTTT. It codes for CASSRRGDRAMTFF.

This clone was picked up one time. V gene TRBV3-1 (or the pseudogene TRBV3-2) combines with J gene TRBJ2-5; a possible D gene is TRBD2 (6 bases). CDR3 length: 17 amino acids. V gave up 3 bases and J gave up 10 bases, with 27 bases separating them. Germline V CDR1 and CDR2: LGHDT, YNNKEL (reference sequence). The CDR3 loop is CASSHDLEELLGGSQYF. The CDR3 DNA reads as TGTGCCAGCAGCCACGACCTCGAGGAGCTCCTCGGAGGGAGCCAGTACTTC.

V usage is TRBV4-1 and J usage is TRBJ2-3; possible D gene TRBD1, 5 bases. CDR1 and CDR2 (germline): MGHRA, YSYEKL. The CDR3 runs 17 residues. V lost 5 bases, J lost 1 base, and 19 bases lay in between. The CDR3: CASSTESGSVGTDTQYF. The CDR3 nucleotides read TGCGCCAGCAGCACAGAGTCAGGGTCCGTTGGCACAGATACGCAGTATTTT.

The chain joins TRBV27 to TRBJ2-3; 13 nucleotides agree with TRBD2. The CDR3 is made up of 16 amino acids. The germline V gene has CDR1 MNHEY and CDR2 SMNVEV (reference sequence). V dropped 5 bases and J dropped 4; count of bases not matched to a gene: 6. CDR3 coding DNA: TGTGCCAGCAGTCCCGGACTAGCGGGGGTTGCAGATACGCAGTATTTT. Amino acids: CASSPGLAGVADTQYF.

A single count supports this clone. The chain links TRBV9 to TRBJ1-1, with D perhaps TRBD1 (6 bases). The length of the CDR3 is 14 residues. V lost 1 base to trimming and J lost 6 bases, with 13 bases between them. The germline V gene has CDR1 SGDLS and CDR2 YYNGEE. The CDR3 protein is CASSVLPAGAEAFF. Here the CDR3 DNA reads TGTGCCAGCAGCGTACTTCCGGCAGGGGCTGAAGCTTTCTTT.

The chain uses TRBV6-1 and TRBJ1-1, with 7 nucleotides matching TRBD1. Germline CDR1 MNHNS, CDR2 SASEGT. The CDR3 has 15 residues. The ends lost 2 bases at V and 8 bases at J; junction bases unmatched: 11. CDR3 sequence reads: CASSETGDSLIEAFF. CDR3 coding DNA: TGTGCCAGCAGTGAAACGGGGGACAGCCTCATCGAAGCTTTCTTT.

The V call is TRBV2, the J call TRBJ2-3; a possible D gene is TRBD2 (6 bases). CDR1 and CDR2 (germline): SNHLY, FYNNEI. V was pared by 7 bases and J by 0 bases, with 14 bases between. There are 15 residues in the CDR3. DNA of the CDR3: TGTGCCAGCACTCCAGATCGGGGGAGCACAGATACGCAGTATTTT. It codes for CASTPDRGSTDTQYF.

The chain has TRBV13 and TRBJ2-5, with 7 bases that match TRBD2. Germline V lookup: CDR1 PRHDT, CDR2 FYEKMQ (reference sequence). The V and J ends lost 0 bases and 3 bases, in that order; junction bases with no gene match: 1. The length of the CDR3 is 14 residues. The CDR3 spells CASSLGAGEETQYF. The CDR3 DNA follows: TGTGCCAGCAGCTTAGGTGCGGGGGAAGAGACCCAGTACTTC.

V usage is TRBV19 and J usage is TRBJ2-7, with 8 bases lining up with TRBD2. The trim removed 4 bases at V and 0 bases at J, leaving 2 bases unmatched. This CDR3 has 14 amino acids. In germline, CDR1 is LNHDA, CDR2 SQIVND (reference sequence). CDR3 sequence (DNA): TGTGCCAGTAGTAATAGCGGGGCCTCCTACGAGCAGTACTTC. Translating it yields CASSNSGASYEQYF.

This rearrangement joins TRBV6-2 or TRBV6-3 to TRBJ1-2; 7 nucleotides align to TRBD1. This CDR3 is built from 18 residues. V lost 2 bases, J lost 1 base, and 13 bases stayed unmatched. CDR1 is MNHEY, CDR2 SVGEGT, per germline. For the CDR3, the DNA is TGTGCCAGCAGTTACCCCTTTCGACAGGGAGGATTTAACTATGGCTACACCTTC. Its translation is CASSYPFRQGGFNYGYTF.